The 18 T cell receptor beta chains listed next were all sequenced from one sample in a study of Graves' ophthalmopathy and Graves' hyperthyroidism. RNA transcripts were the source from which TCR beta CDR3 regions were amplified. Investigators did first-round RT-PCR with HTBI primers, then second-round multiplex PCR. Via MiXCR, TCRdb re-called the multiplex PCR reads, giving one row per CDR3 protein. Of 450,000 or so distinct CDR3 sequences listed, about 15% are singletons. The material sequenced was blood. The receptors stem from a young woman with Graves' ophthalmopathy.

The rearrangement links TRBV6-1 to TRBJ1-2; TRBD1 aligns across 7 bases. The germline CDR1 and CDR2 sequences are MNHNS and SASEGT. The V segment lost 8 bases and the J segment 4 bases; nucleotides outside the gene matches: 16. This CDR3 has 16 amino acids. The CDR3 is CASYPLTQGPGYGYTF. CDR3 DNA: TGTGCCAGCTATCCTCTAACACAGGGGCCGGGCTATGGCTACACCTTC.

The table lists this clonotype with many counts. This chain links TRBV6-5 with TRBJ2-7, with D perhaps matching TRBD2 (5 bases). This CDR3 has 14 residues. The germline V gene has CDR1 MNHEY and CDR2 SVGAGI. The V gene lost 5 bases and the J gene lost 6 bases, with 17 bases spanning the gap. The CDR3 DNA reads TGTGCCAGCAGTAGGTCGGGATTGGGGAGCGAGCAGTACTTC. It codes for CASSRSGLGSEQYF.

This clonotype came up many times. The chain has TRBV27 and TRBJ2-7, with 12 nucleotides matching TRBD1. CDR3 size: 14 residues. J lost 7 bases, V lost 6 bases, and 7 bases had no gene match. Germline assignment: CDR1 MNHEY and CDR2 SMNVEV (reference sequence). CDR3 protein: CASSAGTGGWEQYF. The CDR3, as DNA: TGTGCCAGCAGCGCCGGGACAGGGGGCTGGGAGCAGTACTTC.

This clonotype was counted many times. The CDR3 spells CSVVQVYSYGYTF. The CDR3 nucleotides read TGCAGCGTTGTCCAGGTCTACAGCTATGGCTACACCTTC. The rearrangement links TRBV29-1 to TRBJ1-2, with D unclear. The germline CDR1 and CDR2 sequences are SQVTM and ANQGSEA. This CDR3 contains 13 residues. Deletions cut 4 bases from V and 4 bases from J, with 13 bases between.

This clonotype was detected a few times. The chain carries TRBV19 and TRBJ1-5; no reliable D call. V lost 0 bases, J lost 6 bases, and 9 bases lay in between. The V gene's germline CDR1 is LNHDA and CDR2 SQIVND (reference sequence). There are 14 residues in the CDR3. In DNA, the CDR3 is TGTGCCAGTAGTATAGACGGCTCCGGTCAGCCCCAGCATTTT. Its protein product is CASSIDGSGQPQHF. The entire variable domain, with the rest obtained from reference TRBV19 and TRBJ1-5, is as follows: DGGITQSPKYLFRKEGQNVTLSCEQNLNHDAMYWYRQDPGQGLRLIYYSQIVNDFQKGDIAEGYSVSREKKESFPLTVTSAQKNPTAFYLCASSIDGSGQPQHFGDGTRLSIL.

The chain links TRBV30 to TRBJ2-5; D is ambiguous. The J call may be faulty, since TRBJ2-4 better matches the DNA end. The CDR3 spans 13 residues. Germline values: CDR1 GTSNPN, CDR2 SVGIG (reference sequence). The CDR3 DNA follows: TGTGCCTGGAGTCGAGGATTGGGGAACATTCAGTACTTC. Its protein product is CAWSRGLGNIQYF.

For this clonotype: A read error is possible here, since a much larger clone lies one base away. V usage is TRBV7-2 and J usage is TRBJ2-7; 9 bases line up with TRBD1. The CDR3 is 15 amino acids. Germline V gene data show CDR1 as SGHTA and CDR2 as FQGNSA. CDR3 nucleotide sequence: TGTGCCAGCCGCTTAAGACAGGGGGGAACCTACGAGCAGTACTTC. This codes for CASRLRQGGTYEQYF.

This clonotype showed up many times. In DNA, the CDR3 is TGTGCCAGCAGTTTCGGGCCTCTTTTATCTGAAGCTTTCTTT. Its translation: CASSFGPLLSEAFF. The gene calls are TRBV12-3 or TRBV12-4 and TRBJ1-1; D gene unclear. Trimming took 3 bases from V and 6 from J, leaving 14 bases between them. This CDR3 has 14 residues.

In this sample, this clonotype turned up many times. V is TRBV30 and J is TRBJ2-7; tentative D call: TRBD1 (5 bases). The CDR3 extends over 12 amino acids. Trimming took off 5 bases at V and 3 bases at J, with 11 bases between the two ends. Germline-derived CDR1 and CDR2 are GTSNPN and SVGIG (reference sequence). The CDR3 loop is CAWARDSYEQYF. The CDR3 nucleotides are TGTGCCTGGGCTAGAGACAGCTACGAGCAGTACTTC.

Ten or more counts support this clonotype. The chain combines TRBV6-1 with TRBJ2-7; TRBD2 might be the D (6 bases). Germline CDR1 is MNHNS and CDR2 is SASEGT. The CDR3 totals 14 residues. V lost 4 bases to trimming and J lost 4 bases, with 14 bases between them. Here the CDR3 DNA reads TGTGCCAGCAGTGCTGGGGACTCTTCTTACGAGCAGTACTTC. Protein sequence: CASSAGDSSYEQYF.

This clonotype was recorded at least ten times. The chain couples TRBV6-5 to TRBJ2-7, with D tentatively TRBD1 or TRBD2 (5 bases each). This CDR3 region has 14 residues. The ends were cut back, 6 bases at V and 0 bases at J, with 12 bases in the middle. Germline V gene sequence: CDR1 MNHEY, CDR2 SVGAGI. The CDR3 DNA reads as TGTGCCAGCAGGGGGACGGGGAGCTCCTACGAGCAGTACTTC. Residues: CASRGTGSSYEQYF.

This clonotype was counted many times. J is TRBJ1-5 and V is TRBV20-1; 9 bases are a match to TRBD1. The CDR3 length is 18 residues. V trimming: 6 bases; J trimming: 1 base; junction bases outside the gene matches: 16. Germline CDR1 DFQATT, CDR2 SNEGSKA (reference sequence). The CDR3 DNA is TGCAGTGCCATCTCCGGGACAGGGCGGAGTTTCAGCAATCAGCCCCAGCATTTT. Residues: CSAISGTGRSFSNQPQHF.

There are many counts of this clonotype. The chain links TRBV27 to TRBJ1-2, with TRBD1 matching over 10 bases. The trim removed 4 bases at V and 7 bases at J, leaving 6 bases unmatched. This CDR3 is 14 amino acids long. Germline V gene lookup returns CDR1 MNHEY and CDR2 SMNVEV (reference sequence). CDR3 DNA sequence: TGTGCCAGCAGTTACCGGACAGGGGGATCTGGCTACACCTTC. Its protein product is CASSYRTGGSGYTF.

The V and J genes are TRBV28 and TRBJ2-5; TRBD2 might be the D (5 bases). The CDR3 sequence is 13 residues long. Germline assignment: CDR1 MDHEN and CDR2 SYDVKM. Trimming cost V 6 bases and J 5 bases, with 13 bases left between them. This CDR3 reads CASRHPSGETQYF. CDR3 nucleotide sequence: TGTGCCAGCAGACACCCCTCGGGGGAGACCCAGTACTTC.

The chain couples TRBV5-1 to TRBJ2-5; 11 positions match TRBD1. The CDR3 covers 16 residues. Germline lookup yields CDR1 SGHRS and CDR2 YFSETQ. The J segment lost 2 bases and the V segment lost 3 bases, leaving 6 bases of the junction unmatched. The CDR3 protein is CASSSGQGGTQETQYF. CDR3 coding DNA: TGCGCCAGCAGCTCGGGACAGGGGGGGACACAAGAGACCCAGTACTTC.

This clonotype was counted ten times or more. The J gene is TRBJ1-2, the V gene TRBV5-1; a weak D match, TRBD1 (6 bases). The CDR3 has 16 amino acids. V was clipped by 0 bases and J by 6 bases, with 18 bases between them. Germline CDR1 reads SGHRS; CDR2 reads YFSETQ. The CDR3 loop reads CASSLAGPQGGHGYTF. CDR3 coding DNA: TGCGCCAGCAGCTTGGCTGGGCCACAGGGAGGACATGGCTACACCTTC.

This clonotype turned up a few times. Sequence at one end of the junction differs from germline and may be a read error. CDR3 amino acids: CASTLGAGQETKYF. The CDR3 coding sequence is TGTGCCAGCACCCTCGGGGCGGGCCAAGAGACCAAGTACTTC. The J gene is TRBJ2-5, the V gene TRBV6-1; the D call may be TRBD1 or TRBD2 (5 bases each). The germline gives CDR1 MNHNS, CDR2 SASEGT. The CDR3 is 14 amino acids.

This clonotype showed up many times. The chain has TRBV6-5 and TRBJ1-2; a weak D match, TRBD1 (6 bases). The germline V gene has CDR1 MNHEY and CDR2 SVGAGI. V lost 5 bases, J lost 8 bases, and 15 bases lay in between. This CDR3 is 13 amino acids long. This CDR3 is CASSLGGLGGYTF. For the CDR3, the DNA is TGTGCCAGCAGTCTAGGGGGTTTGGGGGGCTACACCTTC.